What follows are 28 T cell receptor beta chains derived from one specimen sequenced in a study of blood T cell repertoires in COVID-19. Using immunoSEQ multiplex PCR, the repertoire was profiled, and TCRdb retains in-frame clones only, with some absent. The sample lists roughly 160,000 clones; roughly 90% were seen once. Material for sequencing was PBMCs or T cells enriched from blood (not recorded which). The origin of the receptors is a woman between 45 and 60 years old who had recovered from COVID-19.

The V and J genes are TRBV29-1 and TRBJ2-3; 8 bases map to TRBD1. CDR3 length: 14 residues. Germline CDR1 is SQVTM and CDR2 is ANQGSEA. J was trimmed by 4 bases and V by 3 bases; bases with no gene match: 6. CDR3 sequence reads: CSVDGRGRADTQYF. The CDR3 DNA is TGCAGCGTTGACGGCAGGGGGCGCGCAGATACGCAGTATTTT.

The chain uses TRBV10-3 and TRBJ2-7; perhaps TRBD1 as D (6 bases). V was clipped by 5 bases and J by 5 bases, with 13 bases between them. From germline, CDR1 is ENHRY and CDR2 SYGVKD. There are 13 residues in the CDR3. The CDR3 spells CAISLTKGDEQYF. The CDR3 DNA is TGTGCCATCAGTTTGACTAAGGGGGACGAGCAGTACTTC.

V is TRBV28 and J is TRBJ2-7; D might be TRBD1 (5 bases). Germline-derived CDR1 and CDR2 are MDHEN and SYDVKM. Trimming left V 6 bases short and J 0 bases short, with 12 bases between. CDR3 length: 14 amino acids. The CDR3 coding sequence is TGTGCCAGCAGCGCTGGCAGGGTCTCCTACGAGCAGTACTTC. This codes for CASSAGRVSYEQYF.

This chain links TRBV18 with TRBJ1-1, with 8 bases that match TRBD1. CDR3 length: 13 residues. V shed 0 bases and J 11 bases; nucleotides not matched to a gene: 5. Germline CDR1 reads KGHSH; CDR2 reads LQKENI. CDR3: CASSPPGQVGAFF. In DNA, the CDR3 is TGTGCCAGCTCACCACCGGGACAGGTCGGGGCTTTCTTT.

The J gene is TRBJ2-5, the V gene TRBV29-1; 9 bases map to TRBD1. CDR3 size: 14 residues. Unmatched junction bases numbered 10, after V lost 7 bases and J lost 4 bases. Germline CDR1 and CDR2: SQVTM and ANQGSEA. The chain's CDR3 is CSATPGTGPETQYF. CDR3 bases: TGCAGCGCCACCCCAGGGACAGGGCCAGAGACCCAGTACTTC.

The chain employs TRBV4-3 and TRBJ2-5, with D hard to call. The CDR3 is 13 amino acids. The germline V and J ends were trimmed by 0 bases and 6 bases, with 8 bases remaining between them. The germline V gene has CDR1 LGHNA and CDR2 YSLEER. The CDR3 nucleotides are TGCGCCAGCAGCCAAGATCGTGGGCAGACCCAGTACTTC. This encodes CASSQDRGQTQYF.

This clone was recorded once. The chain carries TRBV5-6 and TRBJ2-7; maybe TRBD1 (5 bases). In germline, CDR1 is SGHDT, CDR2 YYEEEE. Trimming pared 4 bases from V and 3 bases from J, leaving 14 bases between. This CDR3 has 14 residues. The DNA of the CDR3 is TGTGCCAGCAGCCCCCGGACAAACGTCTACGAGCAGTACTTC. Its protein is CASSPRTNVYEQYF.

The chain employs TRBV5-1 and TRBJ1-2; 9 nucleotides align to TRBD1. CDR3 length: 16 residues. V shed 0 bases and J 7 bases; nucleotides not matched to a gene: 10. Germline-derived CDR1 and CDR2 are SGHRS and YFSETQ. As DNA, the CDR3 is TGCGCCAGCAGCTTGGGGTTGATACAGGGGGCTGGTGGCTACACCTTC. Amino acids: CASSLGLIQGAGGYTF.

This clone came up once. This chain connects TRBV5-5 to TRBJ2-3; tentatively, D is TRBD2 (5 bases). The V end lost 0 bases, the J end lost 3 bases, and 14 bases lay between the germline ends. This CDR3 spans 16 amino acids. Germline assignment: CDR1 SGHKS and CDR2 YYEKEE (reference sequence). This chain's CDR3 is CASSLVVGVLTDTQYF. In DNA form, the CDR3 reads TGTGCCAGCAGCTTGGTGGTCGGGGTTCTAACAGATACGCAGTATTTT.

The chain's CDR3 is CASSSASGDYEQYF. Written as DNA, the CDR3 is TGTGCCAGCAGTTCCGCTAGCGGAGACTACGAGCAGTACTTC. V and J are TRBV28 and TRBJ2-7; 7 nucleotides align to TRBD2. Trimming cost V 4 bases and J 3 bases; bases outside gene matches: 6. The length of the CDR3 is 14 residues. The germline CDR1 and CDR2 sequences are MDHEN and SYDVKM.

This clone has at least ten counts. The chain joins TRBV30 to TRBJ2-3; the D gene is possibly TRBD1 (6 bases). Germline loops: CDR1 GTSNPN, CDR2 SVGIG (reference sequence). V was cut by 0 bases and J by 5 bases, with 15 bases left in between. The CDR3 runs 15 residues. The CDR3 DNA is TGTGCCTGGAGTGTACTTCAGGGGCTGGGAGATACGCAGTATTTT. Translated: CAWSVLQGLGDTQYF.

The chain links TRBV27 to TRBJ1-3; D not resolved. V gave up 8 bases and J gave up 0 bases, with 11 bases separating them. The CDR3 covers 14 residues. Germline V gene sequence: CDR1 MNHEY, CDR2 SMNVEV (reference sequence). The CDR3 protein is CASGSGSSGNTIYF. The CDR3 DNA sequence: TGTGCCAGCGGGTCTGGGAGCTCTGGAAACACCATATATTTT.

CDR3 in DNA: TGTGCCAGCAGTTTATCGCGGACAGGGGCCTATGGCTACACCTTC. Its translation: CASSLSRTGAYGYTF. This chain links TRBV28 with TRBJ1-2; 9 positions match TRBD1. This CDR3 is built from 15 residues. V shed 1 base and J 4 bases; nucleotides not matched to a gene: 4. Looked up from germline, CDR1 is MDHEN and CDR2 is SYDVKM.

In its sample, this clone was seen once. The V and J genes are TRBV5-1 and TRBJ1-5, with D tentatively TRBD1 (5 bases). The CDR3 spans 14 residues. The germline CDR1 and CDR2 sequences are SGHRS and YFSETQ. The V end was cut by 4 bases, the J end by 4 bases, with 12 bases between. The CDR3 here is CASSPDSANQPQHF. CDR3 coding DNA: TGCGCCAGCAGCCCCGACAGTGCGAATCAGCCCCAGCATTTT.

The chain is built from TRBV7-8 and TRBJ1-1, with 8 positions matching TRBD1. V lost 5 bases to trimming and J lost 1 base; unmatched junction nucleotides: 9. Germline CDR1 reads SGHVS; CDR2 reads FQNEAQ. The CDR3 runs to 16 residues. In nucleotides, the CDR3 is TGTGCCAGCAGCCCTCAGACAGGGGCCAGGAACACTGAAGCTTTCTTT. Its translation: CASSPQTGARNTEAFF. Combining the CDR3 with reference TRBV7-8 and TRBJ1-1 gives the whole variable domain GAGVSQSPRYKVAKRGQDVALRCDPISGHVSLFWYQQALGQGPEFLTYFQNEAQLDKSGLPSDRFFAERPEGSVSTLKIQRTQQEDSAVYLCASSPQTGARNTEAFFGQGTRLTVV.

As regards this clone: One junction end disagrees with the germline gene, perhaps due to a read error. The CDR3 protein is CASSAGGINTGELFF. The CDR3 nucleotides are TGTGCTAGCAGCGCAGGCGGGATAAACACCGGGGAGCTGTTTTTT. The chain carries TRBV7-7 and TRBJ2-2, with D tentatively TRBD2 (6 bases). Germline lookup yields CDR1 SSHAT and CDR2 FNYEAQ (reference sequence). The CDR3 length is 15 residues.

This chain uses TRBV3-1 (or the pseudogene TRBV3-2) with TRBJ1-2; 8 bases agree with TRBD1. CDR1 and CDR2 from the germline V gene are LGHDT and YNNKEL (reference sequence). V lost 4 bases, J lost 7 bases, and 8 bases stayed unmatched. The CDR3 loop spans 14 amino acids. CDR3 sequence reads: CASSRRTGPFGYTF. DNA of the CDR3: TGTGCCAGCAGCCGGCGGACAGGGCCCTTTGGCTACACCTTC.

The genes are TRBV30 and TRBJ1-5; D gene unclear. CDR1 is GTSNPN and CDR2 is SVGIG in the germline V gene (reference sequence). The CDR3 sequence is 13 residues long. Trimming stripped 0 bases from V and 7 bases from J, with 10 bases between. CDR3 sequence: CAWSVEGYQPQHF. In DNA form, the CDR3 reads TGTGCCTGGAGTGTCGAGGGTTACCAGCCCCAGCATTTT.

V gene TRBV4-2 combines with J gene TRBJ2-3, with TRBD2 matching 11 bases. The V segment lost 0 bases and the J segment 4 bases; nucleotides outside the gene matches: 9. Looked up from germline, CDR1 is LGHNA and CDR2 is YNFKEQ. The CDR3 is made up of 18 amino acids. CDR3 region: CASSQDWIAGGRADTQYF. Here the CDR3 DNA reads TGTGCCAGCAGCCAAGATTGGATAGCGGGAGGGCGGGCAGATACGCAGTATTTT.

This clone showed up just once. V gene TRBV11-2 combines with J gene TRBJ1-2, with 8 bases identical to TRBD1. V lost 4 bases, J lost 2 bases, and 6 bases stayed unmatched. The CDR3 contains 15 residues. CDR1 SGHAT and CDR2 FQNNGV come from the germline V gene. CDR3 loop: CASSSQRTGNYGYTF. CDR3 coding DNA: TGTGCCAGCAGCTCCCAACGGACAGGGAACTATGGCTACACCTTC. Full variable domain (missing parts from reference TRBV11-2 and TRBJ1-2): EAGVAQSPRYKIIEKRQSVAFWCNPISGHATLYWYQQILGQGPKLLIQFQNNGVVDDSQLPKDRFSAERLKGVDSTLKIQPAKLEDSAVYLCASSSQRTGNYGYTFGSGTRLTVV.

This clone was detected once. The chain has TRBV12-3 or TRBV12-4 and TRBJ2-1; 9 positions agree with TRBD1. With V trimmed by 7 bases and J by 14 bases, 9 bases remained unmatched. The CDR3 totals 12 residues. This CDR3 reads CASTWGRDREFF. The CDR3 DNA follows: TGTGCCAGCACCTGGGGTCGGGACAGGGAGTTCTTC.

The V call is TRBV7-6, the J call TRBJ2-7, with 10 bases matching TRBD1. The germline gives CDR1 SGHVS, CDR2 FNYEAQ. The CDR3 runs to 16 residues. J gave up 4 bases and V 1 base, and 7 bases lay outside the gene matches. The CDR3 DNA is TGTGCCAGCAGCTTAGGACAGGGGGCGGGAGTGTACGAGCAGTACTTC. The encoded protein is CASSLGQGAGVYEQYF.

The chain couples TRBV27 to TRBJ2-7, with D possibly TRBD1 on 5 matching bases. The V gene's germline CDR1 is MNHEY and CDR2 SMNVEV (reference sequence). Trimming removed 4 bases from V and 7 bases from J, with 17 bases in between. This CDR3 comprises 14 residues. The CDR3 region is CASSSRVLLGEQYF. The CDR3 bases are TGTGCCAGCAGTTCCAGGGTACTCCTCGGAGAGCAGTACTTC.

This sequence joins TRBV30 and TRBJ2-5; possibly TRBD1 for D (6 bases). Trimming shortened V by 0 bases and J by 1 base, and 21 bases separated the two germline ends. This CDR3 contains 18 residues. In germline, CDR1 is GTSNPN, CDR2 SVGIG (reference sequence). In nucleotides, the CDR3 is TGTGCCTGGAGTGTTGTCCTCTCTCACCCGGACAGCCAAGAGACCCAGTACTTC. This codes for CAWSVVLSHPDSQETQYF.

The chain joins TRBV2 to TRBJ2-1; tentative D call: TRBD2 (6 bases). There are 13 residues in the CDR3. The V and J ends lost 4 bases and 7 bases respectively, with 11 bases between them. Looked up from germline, CDR1 is SNHLY and CDR2 is FYNNEI. In nucleotides, the CDR3 is TGTGCCAGCAGTGGGGGGGTTGGTAATGAGCAGTTCTTC. Residues: CASSGGVGNEQFF.

The chain combines TRBV27 with TRBJ1-2, with 7 bases identical to TRBD1. The CDR3 is 13 residues long. Per germline, CDR1 MNHEY and CDR2 SMNVEV (reference sequence). The V gene end was trimmed by 5 bases and the J gene end by 2 bases; junction bases not matched to a gene: 2. The CDR3 DNA follows: TGTGCCAGCAGTCAGGGACAGAACTATGGCTACACCTTC. It codes for CASSQGQNYGYTF.

The chain joins TRBV25-1 to TRBJ1-3; D is possibly TRBD1 (6 bases). Germline V gives CDR1 MGHDK, CDR2 SYGVNS. This CDR3 spans 16 amino acids. Between the trimmed V and J ends, which lost 3 bases and 2 bases, there was a span of 14 bases. CDR3 nucleotide sequence: TGTGCCAGCAGTGATTATGGGGGGGACACTGGAAACACCATATATTTT. Its translation is CASSDYGGDTGNTIYF.

The chain joins TRBV9 to TRBJ2-1; 9 bases agree with TRBD2. The CDR3 contains 15 residues. V trimming: 0 bases; J trimming: 8 bases; junction bases outside the gene matches: 6. CDR1 SGDLS and CDR2 YYNGEE come from the germline V gene. DNA for the CDR3: TGTGCCAGCAGCGTAGTGGGACTAGCCGGCGATGAGCAGTTCTTC. Protein: CASSVVGLAGDEQFF. The complete variable domain, with remaining parts taken from reference TRBV9 and TRBJ2-1, reads DSGVTQTPKHLITATGQRVTLRCSPRSGDLSVYWYQQSLDQGLQFLIQYYNGEERAKGNILERFSAQQFPDLHSELNLSSLELGDSALYFCASSVVGLAGDEQFFGPGTRLTVL.